One and the same sample provided the 18 T cell receptor beta chains below, sequenced in a study of Graves' ophthalmopathy and Graves' hyperthyroidism. The study amplified TCR beta CDR3 regions using RNA transcripts. The authors performed first-round RT-PCR with HTBI primers and then a second-round multiplex PCR. Each CDR3 protein is one row after TCRdb ran MiXCR on the multiplex PCR reads. Among about 340,000 distinct CDR3 sequences listed, roughly a sixth were seen once. What was sequenced was peripheral blood. The receptors were sampled from an adult man with Graves' ophthalmopathy.

Ten or more counts support this clonotype. This chain links TRBV19 with TRBJ1-5; possibly TRBD1 for D (5 bases). Germline values: CDR1 LNHDA, CDR2 SQIVND (reference sequence). The CDR3 covers 17 residues. The V gene lost 2 bases and the J gene lost 2 bases, with 16 bases spanning the gap. The CDR3 here is CASSISIWGDRNQPQHF. CDR3 DNA: TGTGCCAGTAGTATATCGATTTGGGGGGATCGCAATCAGCCCCAGCATTTT.

This clonotype was counted many times. This chain uses TRBV28 with TRBJ2-2; D is undetermined. CDR1 MDHEN and CDR2 SYDVKM come from the germline V gene. This CDR3 comprises 14 residues. V lost 3 bases and J 4 bases, leaving 9 bases between the germline ends. The CDR3 bases are TGTGCCAGCAGTTTCCCCCTTGGCACCGGGGAGCTGTTTTTT. This encodes CASSFPLGTGELFF.

This clonotype came up many times. The rearrangement joins TRBV7-8 to TRBJ2-7, with 8 positions matching TRBD2. V dropped 4 bases and J dropped 8; count of bases not matched to a gene: 13. CDR1 is SGHVS, CDR2 FQNEAQ, per germline. This CDR3 contains 15 residues. The CDR3 DNA is TGTGCCAGCAGCTCGAAAACCGGGACTAGTATTAAGCAGTACTTC. Amino acids: CASSSKTGTSIKQYF.

This clonotype appeared many times. This rearrangement joins TRBV3-1 to TRBJ1-5; weak D call: TRBD1 (5 bases). V lost 0 bases, J lost 4 bases, and 10 bases lay in between. This CDR3 is built from 15 residues. The germline V gene has CDR1 LGHDT and CDR2 YNNKEL (reference sequence). For the CDR3, the DNA is TGTGCCAGCAGCCAAGACGGGGGGGTTAATCAGCCCCAGCATTTT. Its translation: CASSQDGGVNQPQHF.

This clonotype was detected ten times or more. The chain recombines TRBV10-3 with TRBJ2-7, with TRBD2 matching over 11 bases. The CDR3 extends over 16 amino acids. Germline V lookup: CDR1 ENHRY, CDR2 SYGVKD. After removal of 3 bases from V and 6 bases from J, the junction contained 10 bases not matched to a gene. The CDR3 sequence is CAISDQGLAGGSEQYF. In DNA form, the CDR3 reads TGTGCCATCAGTGACCAGGGGCTAGCGGGAGGAAGCGAGCAGTACTTC.

This clonotype is a singleton in its sample. The rearrangement links TRBV6-2 or TRBV6-3 to TRBJ1-5, with unresolved D. This CDR3 is built from 12 residues. Germline CDR1 and CDR2: MNHEY and SVGEGT. V dropped 10 bases and J dropped 0 bases, with 7 bases sitting between them. CDR3 sequence reads: CATSYSNQPQHF. In DNA form, the CDR3 reads TGTGCCACCTCTTATAGCAATCAGCCCCAGCATTTT.

There are many counts of this clonotype. The chain carries TRBV6-2 or TRBV6-3 and TRBJ2-7, with 11 nucleotides matching TRBD2. Looked up from germline, CDR1 is MNHEY and CDR2 is SVGEGT. Germline trimming cut 10 bases from V and 0 bases from J; bases unmatched to any gene: 8. CDR3 length: 15 amino acids. The CDR3 coding sequence is TGTGCCACCCGAATAGGACTAGCGGGCTCCTACGAGCAGTACTTC. It codes for CATRIGLAGSYEQYF.

This clonotype was seen at least ten times. One end of the junction does not line up with germline, which may come from a read error. The chain uses TRBV6-1 and TRBJ1-5; no definite D call. The CDR3 contains 15 residues. Germline assignment: CDR1 MNHNS and CDR2 SASEGT. CDR3 protein: CAGSEEALRNQPQHF. The CDR3 nucleotides are TGTGCCGGCAGTGAAGAGGCATTGCGCAATCAGCCCCAGCATTTT.

This clonotype was seen repeatedly, ten times or more. The chain recombines TRBV3-1 with TRBJ2-7; possibly TRBD2 for D (6 bases). CDR1 and CDR2 from the germline V gene are LGHDT and YNNKEL (reference sequence). The CDR3 is 11 residues long. Deletions cut 11 bases from V and 4 bases from J, with 12 bases between. In nucleotides, the CDR3 is TGTGCCGCGGGACCACGTTACGAGCAGTACTTC. Translation: CAAGPRYEQYF.

Ten or more counts support this clonotype. The chain has TRBV14 and TRBJ1-2; TRBD1 matches 8 bases. The CDR3 is 13 amino acids. V lost 5 bases, J lost 5 bases, and 4 bases stayed unmatched. Germline lookup yields CDR1 SGHDN and CDR2 FVKESK. This CDR3 is CASSDRGWYGYTF. Here the CDR3 DNA reads TGTGCCAGCAGCGACAGGGGCTGGTATGGCTACACCTTC. Full variable domain (missing parts from reference TRBV14 and TRBJ1-2): EAGVTQFPSHSVIEKGQTVTLRCDPISGHDNLYWYRRVMGKEIKFLLHFVKESKQDESGMPNNRFLAERTGGTYSTLKVQPAELEDSGVYFCASSDRGWYGYTFGSGTRLTVV.

On this clonotype itself: Compared with germline, one end of the junction differs, possibly owing to a read error. The CDR3 sequence: CATSRDTRDRDKQYF. CDR3 in DNA: TGTGCCACCAGCAGAGATACCCGGGACAGGGACAAGCAGTACTTT. The J gene is TRBJ2-7, the V gene TRBV15, with 9 bases aligning to TRBD1. The germline gives CDR1 LNHNV, CDR2 YYDKDF (reference sequence). The CDR3 runs to 15 residues. Full variable domain (rest looked up from reference TRBV15 and TRBJ2-7): DAMVIQNPRYQVTQFGKPVTLSCSQTLNHNVMYWYQQKSSQAPKLLFHYYDKDFNNEADTPDNFQSRRPNTSFCFLDIRSPGLGDTAMYLCATSRDTRDRDKQYFGPGTRLTVT.

This clonotype was detected only a few times. The J gene is TRBJ1-5, the V gene TRBV6-1; D not certain. V was trimmed by 2 bases and J by 0 bases, leaving 5 bases between them. Germline loops: CDR1 MNHNS, CDR2 SASEGT. This CDR3 spans 14 amino acids. DNA for the CDR3: TGTGCCAGCAGTGAATTGACTAGCAATCAGCCCCAGCATTTT. Its translation: CASSELTSNQPQHF.

This clonotype was detected ten times or more. The rearrangement joins TRBV6-5 to TRBJ1-2, with 7 bases lining up with TRBD1. The CDR3 is 16 amino acids. With 0 bases clipped from V and 1 base from J, the junction kept 5 bases outside the gene matches. Germline V gene data show CDR1 as MNHEY and CDR2 as SVGAGI. In DNA form, the CDR3 reads TGTGCCAGCAGTTACTCTCCGGGACAGCATAACTATGGCTACACCTTC. Translated: CASSYSPGQHNYGYTF.

This clonotype was seen many times. The chain recombines TRBV6-1 with TRBJ2-4; a weak D match, TRBD2 (6 bases). Germline CDR1 MNHNS, CDR2 SASEGT. Trimming cost V 6 bases and J 6 bases, with 21 bases left between them. There are 16 residues in the CDR3. CDR3 in amino acids: CASRTTRTPEGNIQYF. CDR3 sequence (DNA): TGTGCCAGCAGGACAACCAGGACCCCGGAGGGAAACATTCAGTACTTC.

This clonotype was counted many times. V usage is TRBV20-1 and J usage is TRBJ1-5; TRBD1 is a possible D gene (6 bases). Looked up from germline, CDR1 is DFQATT and CDR2 is SNEGSKA (reference sequence). V was shortened by 3 bases and J by 2 bases, with 23 bases between the two germline ends. The CDR3 has 18 amino acids. This chain's CDR3 is CSARGPGQALWGNQPQHF. The CDR3 nucleotides are TGCAGTGCTAGGGGTCCGGGACAAGCCCTTTGGGGCAATCAGCCCCAGCATTTT.

A word on this clonotype: A much more abundant neighbour one base away suggests this may be a read error. The CDR3 loop reads CASSLPDGTYGYNF. CDR3 nucleotides: TGTGCCAGCAGCTTACCGGACGGTACTTATGGCTACAACTTC. This rearrangement joins TRBV7-8 to TRBJ1-2; D unresolved. Germline V gene sequence: CDR1 SGHVS, CDR2 FQNEAQ. CDR3 size: 14 residues.

As for this clonotype: Just one base apart from a much larger clone, this may be a read error. The V call is TRBV7-8, the J call TRBJ1-5, with D possibly matching TRBD1 (5 bases). There are 16 residues in the CDR3. In germline, CDR1 is SGHVS, CDR2 FQNEAQ. The V end lost 4 bases, the J end lost 0 bases, and 13 bases lay between the germline ends. CDR3 loop: CASSYAGLYSNQPQHF. CDR3 DNA: TGTGCCAGCAGCTATGCGGGGCTCTATAGCAATCAGCCCCAGCATTTT.

This clonotype was observed at least ten times. This sequence joins TRBV4-2 and TRBJ2-7; TRBD1 matches 9 bases. The J segment lost 3 bases and the V segment lost 0 bases, leaving 9 bases of the junction unmatched. Per the germline V gene, CDR1 is LGHNA and CDR2 is YNFKEQ. The CDR3 is made up of 17 amino acids. CDR3 sequence reads: CASSQETGTGFSYEQYF. In DNA, the CDR3 is TGTGCCAGCAGCCAAGAGACCGGGACAGGGTTTAGCTACGAGCAGTACTTC.